Below, 21 T cell receptor beta chains from the same sample are listed, as sequenced in a study of OX40 agonist ivuxolimab in advanced cancers. Receptor amplification or capture employed the immunoSEQ multiplex PCR assay. Held by TCRdb, this immuneACCESS table contains in-frame sequences only and omits some clones. Under half of the omission traces to an unresolved V gene where checked; the cause of the rest is unknown. The sample yields some 90,000 clones; 80% to 90% were counted once. Of the sample, about 0.29% falls within the top ten clones. This material consisted of CD4+ or CD8+ T cells sorted from blood, taken in a trial of the OX40 agonist ivuxolimab. The source of these receptors is an adult with an advanced solid tumor such as melanoma, head and neck, liver or kidney cancer.

The V call is TRBV5-1, the J call TRBJ2-5, with TRBD2 matching over 11 bases. Germline V lookup: CDR1 SGHRS, CDR2 YFSETQ. Trimming removed 7 bases from V and 1 base from J; junction bases left unmatched: 9. This CDR3 has 16 amino acids. The CDR3 DNA follows: TGCGCCAGCCGAACCGCTAGCGGGGGGCCCCAAGAGACCCAGTACTTC. Translating it yields CASRTASGGPQETQYF.

Points on this clone: Within the sample, other DNA sequences also encode this same CDR3. This CDR3 reads CASSVDPGGGYTF. CDR3 nucleotides: TGTGCCAGCAGCGTAGACCCCGGAGGGGGCTACACCTTC. This chain connects TRBV9 to TRBJ1-2; D is unclear. The germline CDR1 and CDR2 sequences are SGDLS and YYNGEE. The CDR3 sequence is 13 residues long. V lost 0 bases and J 8 bases, leaving 11 bases between the germline ends.

This clone was counted a single time. This chain joins TRBV19 and TRBJ1-1; D unresolved. The V end lost 1 base, the J end lost 7 bases, and 13 bases lay between the germline ends. Per the germline V gene, CDR1 is LNHDA and CDR2 is SQIVND (reference sequence). The CDR3 has 14 residues. CDR3 DNA sequence: TGTGCCAGTAGTATAGCAGGAGGTAACTTTGAAGCTTTCTTT. Protein: CASSIAGGNFEAFF.

CDR3 bases: TGCGCCAGCAGCCACAATTACAGGGGGAGAGAGACCCAGTACTTC. It codes for CASSHNYRGRETQYF. The V gene is TRBV4-3, the J gene TRBJ2-5; 8 bases match TRBD1. The CDR3 has 15 residues. The germline CDR1 and CDR2 sequences are LGHNA and YSLEER. The V gene end was trimmed by 3 bases and the J gene end by 4 bases; junction bases not matched to a gene: 7.

Written as DNA, the CDR3 is TGTGCCAGCAGCTTGGAAGCCGGAGTAGGTAGCGAGCAGTACTTC. This sequence encodes CASSLEAGVGSEQYF. V is TRBV5-6 and J is TRBJ2-7; D not resolved. Germline assignment: CDR1 SGHDT and CDR2 YYEEEE. This CDR3 has 15 residues. V lost 0 bases, J lost 6 bases, and 16 bases lay in between.

This clone appeared a single time. The genes are TRBV28 and TRBJ1-2; D remains ambiguous. CDR1 and CDR2 (germline): MDHEN, SYDVKM. Trimming took 2 bases from V and 5 from J, leaving 9 bases between them. The CDR3 loop spans 13 amino acids. The CDR3 loop is CASSLIGLYGYTF. The CDR3 DNA is TGTGCCAGCAGTTTAATAGGCCTTTATGGCTACACCTTC.

The chain joins TRBV2 to TRBJ1-5; D might be TRBD1 (6 bases). CDR1 is SNHLY and CDR2 is FYNNEI in the germline V gene. Trimming removed 1 base at V and 7 bases at J, with 11 bases between. This CDR3 spans 14 amino acids. The CDR3 loop is CASSEGRGGQPQHF. In nucleotides, the CDR3 is TGTGCCAGCAGTGAAGGCAGGGGTGGACAGCCCCAGCATTTT.

The chain has TRBV18 and TRBJ2-7; TRBD1 is a possible D gene (5 bases). Trimming took off 0 bases at V and 2 bases at J, with 11 bases between the two ends. CDR1 is KGHSH, CDR2 LQKENI, per germline. The CDR3 has 15 residues. CDR3 residues: CASSPPAGRAYEQYF. CDR3 DNA: TGTGCCAGCTCACCACCGGCAGGGCGAGCCTACGAGCAGTACTTC.

V and J are TRBV5-4 and TRBJ2-1; D possibly corresponds to TRBD1 (6 bases). V shed 0 bases and J shed 3 bases, with 10 bases lying between them. The germline CDR1 and CDR2 sequences are SGHNT and YYREEE (reference sequence). CDR3 length equals 15 residues. CDR3 region: CASSLDTGFYNEQFF. For the CDR3, the DNA is TGTGCCAGCAGCTTGGATACAGGGTTCTACAATGAGCAGTTCTTC.

The chain joins TRBV7-2 to TRBJ2-2; 7 bases are a match to TRBD2. The germline V gene has CDR1 SGHTA and CDR2 FQGNSA. V shed 1 base and J 1 base; nucleotides not matched to a gene: 3. This CDR3 contains 16 residues. CDR3 in amino acids: CASSLGLAGNTGELFF. The CDR3 nucleotides are TGTGCCAGCAGCTTAGGATTAGCGGGGAACACCGGGGAGCTGTTTTTT.

A word on this clone: Sequence at one end of the junction differs from germline and may be a read error. This rearrangement joins TRBV11-2 to TRBJ2-7; perhaps TRBD1 as D (5 bases). Germline values: CDR1 SGHAT, CDR2 FQNNGV. This CDR3 region has 12 residues. CDR3 amino acids: CASSSSRVERYF. The CDR3 DNA follows: TGTGCCAGCAGCTCCTCCAGGGTCGAGCGGTACTTC.

The gene calls are TRBV18 and TRBJ1-1; 9 bases fit TRBD1. The CDR3 is 13 residues long. The trim removed 8 bases at V and 0 bases at J, leaving 1 base unmatched. Germline CDR1 reads KGHSH; CDR2 reads LQKENI. The CDR3 sequence: CASTGGLNTEAFF. CDR3 in DNA: TGTGCCAGCACAGGGGGCCTGAACACTGAAGCTTTCTTT.

J is TRBJ1-4 and V is TRBV10-3; D gene unclear. V was shortened by 4 bases and J by 3 bases, with 3 bases between the two germline ends. The CDR3 loop spans 12 amino acids. Germline loops: CDR1 ENHRY, CDR2 SYGVKD. CDR3: CAISGPNEKLFF. The DNA for the CDR3 is TGTGCCATCAGTGGCCCTAATGAAAAACTGTTTTTT.

The chain joins TRBV5-1 to TRBJ2-7; TRBD1 or TRBD2 may be the D gene (6 bases each). Trimming took off 4 bases at V and 5 bases at J, with 16 bases between the two ends. There are 14 residues in the CDR3. Germline loops: CDR1 SGHRS, CDR2 YFSETQ. DNA of the CDR3: TGCGCCAGCAGCCTGGATGGGGGGCTGAACGAGCAGTACTTC. It specifies CASSLDGGLNEQYF.

The CDR3 is CASSLTQGMHEQFF. Written as DNA, the CDR3 is TGTGCCAGCAGCTTAACGCAGGGGATGCATGAGCAGTTCTTC. V usage is TRBV7-3 and J usage is TRBJ2-1; D is perhaps TRBD1 (6 bases). The germline V gene has CDR1 SGHTA and CDR2 FQGTGA. V shed 0 bases and J shed 8 bases, with 11 bases lying between them. The CDR3 contains 14 residues.

The chain recombines TRBV4-2 with TRBJ2-2; 14 nucleotides align to TRBD2. CDR1 and CDR2 from the germline V gene are LGHNA and YNFKEQ. The ends lost 4 bases at V and 5 bases at J; junction bases unmatched: 6. The CDR3 is made up of 17 amino acids. CDR3 coding DNA: TGTGCCAGCAGCCCTAGGACTAGCGGGGGGTCTACCGGGGAGCTGTTTTTT. This gives the protein CASSPRTSGGSTGELFF.

This sequence joins TRBV7-9 and TRBJ2-7; TRBD1 or TRBD2 may be the D gene (5 bases each). This CDR3 is built from 14 residues. Trimming shortened V by 4 bases and J by 4 bases, and 14 bases separated the two germline ends. Germline V gene sequence: CDR1 SEHNR, CDR2 FQNEAQ (reference sequence). CDR3 loop: CASSSPGREYEQYF. CDR3 in DNA: TGTGCCAGCAGCTCCCCGGGACGAGAGTACGAGCAGTACTTC.

The chain recombines TRBV27 with TRBJ2-2; TRBD2 matches 14 bases. Germline lookup yields CDR1 MNHEY and CDR2 SMNVEV (reference sequence). The CDR3 covers 22 residues. V shed 4 bases, J shed 1 base, and the junction held 17 bases outside the gene matches. CDR3 in amino acids: CASSSPWTDRLAGGQNTGELFF. CDR3 coding DNA: TGTGCCAGCAGTTCCCCGTGGACGGACCGACTAGCGGGGGGGCAGAACACCGGGGAGCTGTTTTTT.

This clone was found once. The chain carries TRBV5-8 and TRBJ2-4; tentative D call: TRBD2 (6 bases). CDR3 size: 14 residues. V was clipped by 5 bases and J by 4 bases, with 13 bases between them. Germline-derived CDR1 and CDR2 are SGHTS and YDEGEE. The CDR3 spells CASSSGTLKNIQYF. CDR3 DNA sequence: TGTGCCAGCAGTTCCGGGACTTTGAAAAACATTCAGTACTTC.

This chain joins TRBV5-1 and TRBJ2-1, with a weak D call TRBD1 (5 bases). Germline-derived CDR1 and CDR2 are SGHRS and YFSETQ. V was clipped by 4 bases and J by 0 bases, with 14 bases between them. This CDR3 has 16 amino acids. CDR3 protein: CASSTGVLSSYNEQFF. CDR3 in DNA: TGCGCCAGCAGCACAGGAGTTTTAAGCTCCTACAATGAGCAGTTCTTC.

The V gene is TRBV5-1, the J gene TRBJ1-5; 9 bases are a match to TRBD1. After removal of 2 bases from V and 5 bases from J, the junction contained 8 bases not matched to a gene. Germline V gives CDR1 SGHRS, CDR2 YFSETQ. CDR3 length: 16 amino acids. The CDR3 DNA reads as TGCGCCAGCAGCTTTCAACCTGACAGGGGGGATCAGCCCCAGCATTTT. The encoded protein is CASSFQPDRGDQPQHF.